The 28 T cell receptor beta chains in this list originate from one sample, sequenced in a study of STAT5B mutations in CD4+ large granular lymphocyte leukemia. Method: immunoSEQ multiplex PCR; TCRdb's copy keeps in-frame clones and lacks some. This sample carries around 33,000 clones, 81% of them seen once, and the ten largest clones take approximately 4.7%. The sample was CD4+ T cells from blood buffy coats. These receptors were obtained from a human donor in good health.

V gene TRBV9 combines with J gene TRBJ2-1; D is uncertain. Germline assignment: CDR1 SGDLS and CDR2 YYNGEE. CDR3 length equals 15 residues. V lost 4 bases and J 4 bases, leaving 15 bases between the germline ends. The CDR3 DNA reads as TGTGCCAGCAGCCTTTCCAGCCCCCAGTACAATGAGCAGTTCTTC. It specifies CASSLSSPQYNEQFF.

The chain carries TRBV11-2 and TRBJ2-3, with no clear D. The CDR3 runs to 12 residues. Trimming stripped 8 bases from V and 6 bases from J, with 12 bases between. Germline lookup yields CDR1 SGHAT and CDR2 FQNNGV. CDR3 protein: CASSREADTQYF. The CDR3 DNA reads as TGTGCCAGCTCCCGCGAGGCGGATACGCAGTATTTT.

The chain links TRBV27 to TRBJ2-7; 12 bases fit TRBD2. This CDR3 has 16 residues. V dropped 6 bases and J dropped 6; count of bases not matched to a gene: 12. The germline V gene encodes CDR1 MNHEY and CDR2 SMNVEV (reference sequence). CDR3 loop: CASSQTGLAGFSEQYF. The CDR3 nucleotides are TGTGCCAGCAGCCAAACCGGACTAGCGGGATTCTCCGAGCAGTACTTC.

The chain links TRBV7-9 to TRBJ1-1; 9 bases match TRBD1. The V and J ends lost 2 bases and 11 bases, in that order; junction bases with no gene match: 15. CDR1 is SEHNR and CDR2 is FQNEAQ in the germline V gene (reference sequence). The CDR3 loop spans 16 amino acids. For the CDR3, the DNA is TGTGCCAGCAGCTTAAAATCGACACAGGGGGCCGCTGCCGCTTTCTTT. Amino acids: CASSLKSTQGAAAAFF.

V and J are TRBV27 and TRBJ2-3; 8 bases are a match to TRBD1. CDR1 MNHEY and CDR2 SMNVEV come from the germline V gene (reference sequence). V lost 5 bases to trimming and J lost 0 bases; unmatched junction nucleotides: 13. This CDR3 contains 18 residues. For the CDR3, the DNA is TGTGCCAGCAGTCGAGGACAGGGAAGGGGTTACAGCACAGATACGCAGTATTTT. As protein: CASSRGQGRGYSTDTQYF.

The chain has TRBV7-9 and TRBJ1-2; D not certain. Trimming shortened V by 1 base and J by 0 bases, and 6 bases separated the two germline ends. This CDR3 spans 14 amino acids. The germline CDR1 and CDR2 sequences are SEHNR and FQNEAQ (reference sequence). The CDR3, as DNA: TGTGCCAGCAGCTTAGTAACAGCTAACTATGGCTACACCTTC. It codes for CASSLVTANYGYTF.

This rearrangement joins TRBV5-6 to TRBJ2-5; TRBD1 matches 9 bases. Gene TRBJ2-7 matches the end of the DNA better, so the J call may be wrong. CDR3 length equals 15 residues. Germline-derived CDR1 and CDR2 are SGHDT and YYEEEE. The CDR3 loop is CASSRSGTGWGEQYF. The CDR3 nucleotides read TGTGCCAGCAGCCGCTCCGGGACAGGGTGGGGCGAGCAGTACTTC.

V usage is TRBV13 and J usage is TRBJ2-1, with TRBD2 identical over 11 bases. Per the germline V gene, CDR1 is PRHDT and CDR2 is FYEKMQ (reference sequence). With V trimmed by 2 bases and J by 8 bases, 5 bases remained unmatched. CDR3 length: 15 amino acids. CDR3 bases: TGTGCCAGCAGCTTAATAGCGGGAGGGATCGATGAGCAGTTCTTC. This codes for CASSLIAGGIDEQFF.

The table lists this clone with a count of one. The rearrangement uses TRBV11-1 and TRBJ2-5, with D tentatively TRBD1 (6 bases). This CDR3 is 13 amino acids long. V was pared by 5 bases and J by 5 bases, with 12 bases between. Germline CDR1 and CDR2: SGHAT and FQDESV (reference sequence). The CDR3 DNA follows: TGTGCCAGCAGCACCCAGGGGCGGGAGACCCAGTACTTC. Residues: CASSTQGRETQYF.

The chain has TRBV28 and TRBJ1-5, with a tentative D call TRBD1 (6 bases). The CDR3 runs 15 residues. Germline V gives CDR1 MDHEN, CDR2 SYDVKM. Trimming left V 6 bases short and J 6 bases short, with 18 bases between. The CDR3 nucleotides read TGTGCCAGCAGCATATTCCGGGGGGCCAGTCAGCCCCAGCATTTT. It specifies CASSIFRGASQPQHF.

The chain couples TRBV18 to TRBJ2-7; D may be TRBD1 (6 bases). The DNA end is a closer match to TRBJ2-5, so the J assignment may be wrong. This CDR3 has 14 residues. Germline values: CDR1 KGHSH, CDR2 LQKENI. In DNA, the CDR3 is TGTGCCAGCTCACCCGGACAGATGGGAGAGACCCAGTACTTC. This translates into CASSPGQMGETQYF.

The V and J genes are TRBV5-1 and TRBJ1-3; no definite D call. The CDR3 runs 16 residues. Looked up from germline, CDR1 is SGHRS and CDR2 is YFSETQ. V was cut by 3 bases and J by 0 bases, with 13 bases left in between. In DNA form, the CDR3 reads TGCGCCAGCAGCTCCGGCGCGGCTGACTCTGGAAACACCATATATTTT. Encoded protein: CASSSGAADSGNTIYF.

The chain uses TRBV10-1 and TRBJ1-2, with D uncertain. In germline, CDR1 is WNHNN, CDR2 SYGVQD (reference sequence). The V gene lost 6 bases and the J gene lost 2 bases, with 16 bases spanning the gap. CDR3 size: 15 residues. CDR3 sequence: CASRVTSPRNYGYTF. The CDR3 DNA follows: TGCGCCAGCAGGGTGACCAGTCCGAGAAACTATGGCTACACCTTC.

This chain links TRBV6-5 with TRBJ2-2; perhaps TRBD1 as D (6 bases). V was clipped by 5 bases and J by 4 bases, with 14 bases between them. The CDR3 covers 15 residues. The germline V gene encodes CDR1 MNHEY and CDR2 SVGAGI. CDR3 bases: TGTGCCAGCAGTAATGACAGGCGGCGCACCGGGGAGCTGTTTTTT. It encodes CASSNDRRRTGELFF.

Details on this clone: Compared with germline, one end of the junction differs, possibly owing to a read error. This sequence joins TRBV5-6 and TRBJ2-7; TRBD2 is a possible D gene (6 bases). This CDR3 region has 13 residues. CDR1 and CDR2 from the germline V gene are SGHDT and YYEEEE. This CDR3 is CASSLWGDGVYFF. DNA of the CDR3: TGTGCCAGCAGCTTGTGGGGGGACGGCGTATACTTCTTC.

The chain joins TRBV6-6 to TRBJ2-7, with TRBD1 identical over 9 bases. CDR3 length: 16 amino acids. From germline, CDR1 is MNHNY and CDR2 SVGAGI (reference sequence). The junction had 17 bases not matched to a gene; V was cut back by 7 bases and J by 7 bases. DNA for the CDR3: TGTGCCAGCACCCGAGGGTCGGGACAGGGCCCCCTGGAGCAGTACTTC. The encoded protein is CASTRGSGQGPLEQYF.

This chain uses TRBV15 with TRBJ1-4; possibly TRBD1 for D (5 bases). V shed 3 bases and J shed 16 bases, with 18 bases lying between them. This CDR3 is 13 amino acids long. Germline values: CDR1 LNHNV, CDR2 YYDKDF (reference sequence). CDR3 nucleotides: TGTGCCACCAGCAGCCCCGACCAGCCCGGGGGGTTTTTT. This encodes CATSSPDQPGGFF.

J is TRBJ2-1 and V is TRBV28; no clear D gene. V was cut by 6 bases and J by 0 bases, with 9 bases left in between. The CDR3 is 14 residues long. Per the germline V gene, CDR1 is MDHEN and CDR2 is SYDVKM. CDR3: CASRAPDSYNEQFF. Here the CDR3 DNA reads TGTGCCAGCAGGGCCCCAGACTCCTACAATGAGCAGTTCTTC.

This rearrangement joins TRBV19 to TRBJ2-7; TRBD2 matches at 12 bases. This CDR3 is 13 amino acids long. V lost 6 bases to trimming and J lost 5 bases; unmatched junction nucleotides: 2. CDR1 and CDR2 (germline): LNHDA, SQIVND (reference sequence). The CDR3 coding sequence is TGTGCCAGTAGCGGACTAGCGGGAAACGAGCAGTACTTC. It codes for CASSGLAGNEQYF. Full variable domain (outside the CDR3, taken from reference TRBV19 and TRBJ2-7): DGGITQSPKYLFRKEGQNVTLSCEQNLNHDAMYWYRQDPGQGLRLIYYSQIVNDFQKGDIAEGYSVSREKKESFPLTVTSAQKNPTAFYLCASSGLAGNEQYFGPGTRLTVT.

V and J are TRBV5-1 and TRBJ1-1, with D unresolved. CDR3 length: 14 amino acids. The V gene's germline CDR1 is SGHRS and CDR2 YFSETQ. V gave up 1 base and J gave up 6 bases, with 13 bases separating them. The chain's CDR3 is CASSLSALGSEAFF. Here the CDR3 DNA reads TGCGCCAGCAGCTTGTCCGCCTTGGGATCTGAAGCTTTCTTT.

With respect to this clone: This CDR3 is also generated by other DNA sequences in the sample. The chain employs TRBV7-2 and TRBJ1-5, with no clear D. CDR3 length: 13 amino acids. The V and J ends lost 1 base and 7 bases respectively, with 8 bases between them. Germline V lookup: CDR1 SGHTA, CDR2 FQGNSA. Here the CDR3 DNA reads TGTGCCAGCAGCTTAGAAGGTGGACAGCCCCAGCATTTT. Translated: CASSLEGGQPQHF.

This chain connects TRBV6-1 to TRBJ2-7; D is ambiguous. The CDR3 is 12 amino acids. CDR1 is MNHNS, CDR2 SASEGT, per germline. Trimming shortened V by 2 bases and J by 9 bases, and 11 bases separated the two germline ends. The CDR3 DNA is TGTGCCAGCAGTGAAAGGACCTTCGGGCAGTACTTC. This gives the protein CASSERTFGQYF.

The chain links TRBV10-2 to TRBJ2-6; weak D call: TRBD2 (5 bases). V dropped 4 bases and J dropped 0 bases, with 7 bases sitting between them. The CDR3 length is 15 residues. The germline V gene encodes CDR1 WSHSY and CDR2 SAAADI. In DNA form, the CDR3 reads TGCGCCAGCAGTGGACTAAGCTCTGGGGCCAACGTCCTGACTTTC. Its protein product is CASSGLSSGANVLTF.

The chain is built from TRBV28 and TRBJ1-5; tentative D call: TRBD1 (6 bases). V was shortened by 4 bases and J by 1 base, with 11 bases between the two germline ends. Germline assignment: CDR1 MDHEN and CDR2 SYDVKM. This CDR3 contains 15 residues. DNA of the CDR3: TGTGCCAGCAGTTCTGACAGGTACAGCAATCAGCCCCAGCATTTT. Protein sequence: CASSSDRYSNQPQHF. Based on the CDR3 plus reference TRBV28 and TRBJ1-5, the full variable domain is DVKVTQSSRYLVKRTGEKVFLECVQDMDHENMFWYRQDPGLGLRLIYFSYDVKMKEKGDIPEGYSVSREKKERFSLILESASTNQTSMYLCASSSDRYSNQPQHFGDGTRLSIL.

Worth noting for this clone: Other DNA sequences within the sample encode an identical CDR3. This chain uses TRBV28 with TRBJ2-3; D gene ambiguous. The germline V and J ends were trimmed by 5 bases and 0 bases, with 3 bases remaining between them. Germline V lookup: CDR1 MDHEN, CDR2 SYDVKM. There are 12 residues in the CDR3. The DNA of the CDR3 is TGTGCCAGCAGTCCTAGCACAGATACGCAGTATTTT. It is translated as CASSPSTDTQYF.

The CDR3 is CAIRGGPGPSLYEQYF. CDR3 DNA sequence: TGTGCCATCCGCGGGGGACCGGGACCGTCCCTCTACGAGCAGTACTTC. The chain recombines TRBV10-3 with TRBJ2-7, with 7 bases lining up with TRBD2. Trimming removed 8 bases from V and 3 bases from J; junction bases left unmatched: 16. The CDR3 is 16 amino acids. Germline loops: CDR1 ENHRY, CDR2 SYGVKD.

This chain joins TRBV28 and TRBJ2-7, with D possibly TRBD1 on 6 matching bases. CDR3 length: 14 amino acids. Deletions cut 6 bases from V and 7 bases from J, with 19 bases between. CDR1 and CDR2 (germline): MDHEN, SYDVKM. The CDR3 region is CASRGGGERGEQYF. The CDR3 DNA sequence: TGTGCCAGCAGGGGTGGGGGAGAAAGGGGGGAGCAGTACTTC.

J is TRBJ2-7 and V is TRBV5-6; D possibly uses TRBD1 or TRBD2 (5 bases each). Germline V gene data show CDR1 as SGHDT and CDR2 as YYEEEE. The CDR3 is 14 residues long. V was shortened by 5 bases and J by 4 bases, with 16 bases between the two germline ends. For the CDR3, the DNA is TGTGCCAGCAGACGTGCAGGGAGAGGGTACGAGCAGTACTTC. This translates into CASRRAGRGYEQYF.